The clone carrying this T cell receptor beta chain was counted between two and nine times. The antigen is undetermined. The source of the sample is a study of shared clonotypes between healthy human individuals. Notes on the study in general: Clonotypes which were not shared had lower generation probabilities than clonotypes that all four donors shared. Clonotype sharing across several donors was observed for around 4.5% of naive CD4 clonotypes.

This table comes from immunoSEQ multiplex PCR, and its TCRdb copy is limited to in-frame clones, with some not included. Among more than 1 million clones listed, around 78% were seen once. This receptor was taken from a man between 18 and 29 years old in good health. Some clones in this sample may be carry-over from other donors' samples. The material sequenced was memory CD4+ T cells from PBMCs. Subset: CD45RA-negative fraction.

The CDR3: CASSVGQINNEQFF. The CDR3 nucleotides read TGTGCCAGCAGCGTCGGACAGATCAACAATGAGCAGTTCTTC. This sequence joins TRBV9 and TRBJ2-1, with D perhaps matching TRBD1 (6 bases). CDR1 is SGDLS and CDR2 is YYNGEE in the germline V gene. V lost 2 bases and J 5 bases, leaving 11 bases between the germline ends. This CDR3 spans 14 amino acids.